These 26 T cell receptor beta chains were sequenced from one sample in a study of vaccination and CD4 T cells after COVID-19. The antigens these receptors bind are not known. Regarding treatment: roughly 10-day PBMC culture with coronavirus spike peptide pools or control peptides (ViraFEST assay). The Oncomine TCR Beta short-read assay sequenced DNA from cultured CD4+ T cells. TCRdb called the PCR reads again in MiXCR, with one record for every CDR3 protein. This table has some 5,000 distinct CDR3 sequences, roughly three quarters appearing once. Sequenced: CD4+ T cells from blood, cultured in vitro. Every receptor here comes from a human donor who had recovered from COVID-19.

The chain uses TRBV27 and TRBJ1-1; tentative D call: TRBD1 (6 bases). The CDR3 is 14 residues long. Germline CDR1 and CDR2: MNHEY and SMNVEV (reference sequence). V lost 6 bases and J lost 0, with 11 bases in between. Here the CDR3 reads CASRIQGMNTEAFF. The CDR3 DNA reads TGTGCCAGCAGAATACAGGGTATGAACACTGAAGCTTTCTTT.

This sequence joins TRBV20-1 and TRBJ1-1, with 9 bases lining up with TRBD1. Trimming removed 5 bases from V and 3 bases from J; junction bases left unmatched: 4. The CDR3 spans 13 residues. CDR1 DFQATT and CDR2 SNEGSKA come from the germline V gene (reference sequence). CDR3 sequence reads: CSACRDRDTEAFF. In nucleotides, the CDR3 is TGCAGTGCTTGCCGGGACAGGGACACTGAAGCTTTCTTT.

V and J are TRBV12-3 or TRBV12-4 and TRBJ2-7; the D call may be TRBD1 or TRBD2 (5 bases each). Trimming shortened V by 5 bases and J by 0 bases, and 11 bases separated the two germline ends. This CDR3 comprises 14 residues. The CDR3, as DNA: TGTGCCAGCAGTGATCCGGGACCCTCCTACGAGCAGTACTTC. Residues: CASSDPGPSYEQYF.

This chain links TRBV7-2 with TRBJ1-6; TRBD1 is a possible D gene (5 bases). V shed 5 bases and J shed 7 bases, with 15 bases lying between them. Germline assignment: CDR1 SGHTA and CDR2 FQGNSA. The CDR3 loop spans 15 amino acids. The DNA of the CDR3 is TGTGCCAGCAGCGAGCGGACAAATTGGAATTCACCCCTCCACTTT. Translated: CASSERTNWNSPLHF.

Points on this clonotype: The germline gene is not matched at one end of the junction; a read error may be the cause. DNA of the CDR3: TGCAGGGCTAAAGGGGGGCAGAACACTGAAGCTTTCTTT. Its protein is CRAKGGQNTEAFF. The chain couples TRBV20-1 to TRBJ1-1; a weak D match, TRBD1 (6 bases). Germline CDR1 DFQATT, CDR2 SNEGSKA (reference sequence). This CDR3 spans 13 amino acids.

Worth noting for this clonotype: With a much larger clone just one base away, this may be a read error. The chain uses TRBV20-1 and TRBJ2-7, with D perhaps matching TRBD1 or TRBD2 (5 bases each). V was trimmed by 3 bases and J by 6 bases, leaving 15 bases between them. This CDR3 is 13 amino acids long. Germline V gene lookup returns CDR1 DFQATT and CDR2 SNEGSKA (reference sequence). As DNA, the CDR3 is TGCAGTGCTAGGACCGGGACCCCCTGCGAGCAGTACTTC. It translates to CSARTGTPCEQYF.

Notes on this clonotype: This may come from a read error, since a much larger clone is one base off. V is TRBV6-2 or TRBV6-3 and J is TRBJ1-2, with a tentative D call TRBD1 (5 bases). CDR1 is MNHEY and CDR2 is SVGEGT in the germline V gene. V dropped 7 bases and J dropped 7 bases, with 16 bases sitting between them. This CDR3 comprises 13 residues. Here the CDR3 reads CASTPRAGGGYTF. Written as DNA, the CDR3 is TGTGCCAGCACGCCGAGGGCTGGGGGTGGCTACACCTTC.

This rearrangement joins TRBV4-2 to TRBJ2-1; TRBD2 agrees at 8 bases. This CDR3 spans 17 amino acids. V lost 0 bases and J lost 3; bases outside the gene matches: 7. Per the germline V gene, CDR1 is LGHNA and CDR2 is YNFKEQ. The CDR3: CASSQEVKSGGYNEQFF. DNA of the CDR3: TGTGCCAGCAGCCAAGAAGTAAAGAGCGGGGGCTACAATGAGCAGTTCTTC.

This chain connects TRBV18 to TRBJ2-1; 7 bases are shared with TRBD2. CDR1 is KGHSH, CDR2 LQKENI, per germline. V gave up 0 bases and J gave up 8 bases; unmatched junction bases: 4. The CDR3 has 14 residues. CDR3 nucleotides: TGTGCCAGCTCACCACCTTGGGGGGGGGATGAGCAGTTCTTC. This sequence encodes CASSPPWGGDEQFF.

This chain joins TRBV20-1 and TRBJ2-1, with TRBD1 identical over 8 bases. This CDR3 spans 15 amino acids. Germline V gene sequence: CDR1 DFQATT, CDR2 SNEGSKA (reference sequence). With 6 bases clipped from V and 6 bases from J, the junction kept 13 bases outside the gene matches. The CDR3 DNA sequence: TGCAGTGCCGAAACAGGGGGACGGATCCCCAATGAGCAGTTCTTC. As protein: CSAETGGRIPNEQFF.

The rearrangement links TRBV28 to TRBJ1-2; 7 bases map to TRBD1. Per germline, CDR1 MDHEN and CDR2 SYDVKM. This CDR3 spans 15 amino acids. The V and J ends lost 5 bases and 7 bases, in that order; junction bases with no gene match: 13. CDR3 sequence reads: CASSPHRQGIGGYTF. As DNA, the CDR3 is TGTGCCAGCAGTCCCCACAGACAGGGAATAGGTGGCTACACCTTC.

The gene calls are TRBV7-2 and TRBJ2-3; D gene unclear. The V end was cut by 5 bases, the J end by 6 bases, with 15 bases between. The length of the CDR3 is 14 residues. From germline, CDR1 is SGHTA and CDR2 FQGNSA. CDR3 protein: CASSAHDAADTQYF. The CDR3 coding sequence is TGTGCCAGCAGCGCACATGACGCAGCCGATACGCAGTATTTT.

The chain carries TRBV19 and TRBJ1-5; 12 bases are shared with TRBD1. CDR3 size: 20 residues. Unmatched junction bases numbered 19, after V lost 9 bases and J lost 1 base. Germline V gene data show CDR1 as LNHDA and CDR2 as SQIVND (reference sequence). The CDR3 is CASHPVGDRGLRSSNQPQHF. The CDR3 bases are TGTGCCAGCCACCCCGTGGGGGACAGGGGGCTAAGGAGCAGCAATCAGCCCCAGCATTTT.

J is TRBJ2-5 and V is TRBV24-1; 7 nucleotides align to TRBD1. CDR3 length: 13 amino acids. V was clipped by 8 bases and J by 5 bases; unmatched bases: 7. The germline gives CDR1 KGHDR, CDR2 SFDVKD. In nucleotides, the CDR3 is TGTGCCACCAATAGGGCCAGGGGGGAGACCCAGTACTTC. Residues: CATNRARGETQYF.

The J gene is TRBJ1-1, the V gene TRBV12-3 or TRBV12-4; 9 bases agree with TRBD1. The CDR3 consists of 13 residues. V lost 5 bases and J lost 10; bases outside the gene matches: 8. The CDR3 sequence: CASSLNRGRGAFF. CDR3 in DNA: TGTGCCAGCAGTCTTAACAGGGGGCGAGGAGCTTTCTTT.

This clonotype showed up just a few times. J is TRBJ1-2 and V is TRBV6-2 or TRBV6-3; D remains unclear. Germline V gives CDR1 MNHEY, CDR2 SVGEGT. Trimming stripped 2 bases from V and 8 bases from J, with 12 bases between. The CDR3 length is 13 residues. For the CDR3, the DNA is TGTGCCAGCAGTTACAGAGGCTCCGGGGGCTACACCTTC. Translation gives CASSYRGSGGYTF.

CDR3 amino acids: CASSLMGQPQHF. The CDR3 bases are TGTGCCAGCAGCTTAATGGGTCAGCCCCAGCATTTT. This chain connects TRBV7-2 to TRBJ1-5; D not certain. The CDR3 loop spans 12 amino acids. V was cut by 2 bases and J by 6 bases, with 5 bases left in between. Germline V gene sequence: CDR1 SGHTA, CDR2 FQGNSA. Looking up the rest from reference TRBV7-2 and TRBJ1-5 gives the full variable domain: GAGVSQSPSNKVTEKGKDVELRCDPISGHTALYWYRQSLGQGLEFLIYFQGNSAPDKSGLPSDRFSAERTGGSVSTLTIQRTQQEDSAVYLCASSLMGQPQHFGDGTRLSIL.

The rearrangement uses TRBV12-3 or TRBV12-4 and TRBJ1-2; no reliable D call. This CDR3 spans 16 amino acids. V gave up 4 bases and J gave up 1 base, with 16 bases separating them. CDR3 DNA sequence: TGTGCCAGCAGTTATACAGCCTCCACTGGTAACTATGGCTACACCTTC. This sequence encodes CASSYTASTGNYGYTF.

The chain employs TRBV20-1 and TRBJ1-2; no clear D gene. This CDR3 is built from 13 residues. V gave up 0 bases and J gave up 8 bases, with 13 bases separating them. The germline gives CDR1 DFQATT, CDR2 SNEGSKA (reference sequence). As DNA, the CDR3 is TGCAGTGCTAGAGATCGTAGCTTGGGAGGCTACACCTTC. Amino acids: CSARDRSLGGYTF.

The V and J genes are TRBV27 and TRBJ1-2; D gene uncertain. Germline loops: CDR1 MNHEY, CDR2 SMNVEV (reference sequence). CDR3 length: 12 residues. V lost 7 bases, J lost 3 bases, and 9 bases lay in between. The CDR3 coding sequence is TGTGCCAGCAAGGGAGAGGACTATGGCTACACCTTC. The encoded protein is CASKGEDYGYTF.

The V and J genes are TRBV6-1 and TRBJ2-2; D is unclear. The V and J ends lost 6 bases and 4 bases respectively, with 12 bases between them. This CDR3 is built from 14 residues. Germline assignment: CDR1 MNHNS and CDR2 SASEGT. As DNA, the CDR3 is TGTGCCAGCAGCAGCCCAGGCGGCACCGGGGAGCTGTTTTTT. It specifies CASSSPGGTGELFF.

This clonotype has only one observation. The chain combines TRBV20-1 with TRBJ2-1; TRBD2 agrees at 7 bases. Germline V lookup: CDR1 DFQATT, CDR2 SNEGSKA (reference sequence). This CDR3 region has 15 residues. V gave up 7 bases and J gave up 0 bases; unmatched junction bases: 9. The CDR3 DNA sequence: TGCAGTGGCCTAGCGGACCGAGGCTCCTACAATGAGCAGTTCTTC. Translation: CSGLADRGSYNEQFF.

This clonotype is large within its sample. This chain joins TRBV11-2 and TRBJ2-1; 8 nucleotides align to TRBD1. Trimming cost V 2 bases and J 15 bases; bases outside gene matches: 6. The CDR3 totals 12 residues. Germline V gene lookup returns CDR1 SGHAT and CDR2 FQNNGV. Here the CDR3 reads CASSLRDRGRFF. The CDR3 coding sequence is TGTGCCAGCAGCTTACGAGACAGGGGACGGTTCTTC.

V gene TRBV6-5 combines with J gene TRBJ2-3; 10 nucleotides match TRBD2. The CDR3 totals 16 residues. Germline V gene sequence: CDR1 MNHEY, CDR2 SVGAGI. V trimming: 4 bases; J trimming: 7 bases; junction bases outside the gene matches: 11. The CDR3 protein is CASSSEVAGGPYTQYF. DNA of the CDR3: TGTGCCAGCAGTTCTGAAGTAGCGGGGGGTCCGTATACGCAGTATTTT.

CDR3 in amino acids: CASSLQSTGYNSPLHF. The CDR3 bases are TGTGCCAGCAGCTTACAAAGTACCGGGTATAATTCACCCCTCCACTTT. The V gene is TRBV7-9, the J gene TRBJ1-6, with D uncertain. Germline assignment: CDR1 SEHNR and CDR2 FQNEAQ (reference sequence). CDR3 length: 16 residues. The ends were cut back, 2 bases at V and 4 bases at J, with 12 bases in the middle. The full variable domain, completed using reference TRBV7-9 and TRBJ1-6, is DTGVSQNPRHKITKRGQNVTFRCDPISEHNRLYWYRQTLGQGPEFLTYFQNEAQLEKSRLLSDRFSAERPKGSFSTLEIQRTEQGDSAMYLCASSLQSTGYNSPLHFGNGTRLTVT.

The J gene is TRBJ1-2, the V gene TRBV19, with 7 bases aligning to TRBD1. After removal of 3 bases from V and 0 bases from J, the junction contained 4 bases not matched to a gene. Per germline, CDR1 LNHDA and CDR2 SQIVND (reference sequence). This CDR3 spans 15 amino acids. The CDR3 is CASSISGTANYGYTF. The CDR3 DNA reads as TGTGCCAGTAGTATCTCGGGGACAGCTAACTATGGCTACACCTTC.